These 16 T cell receptor beta chains originate from one sample sequenced in a study of cytomegalovirus exposure and HLA in healthy donors. PCR employed 60 Vbeta and 13 Jbeta primers. The protocol was immunoSEQ multiplex PCR, while the TCRdb copy is restricted to in-frame clones and leaves out a portion. The data contain 200,000 to 250,000 clones, 70% to 85% of them singletons. Sample: PBMCs. The source of these receptors is a male donor in good health and CMV-seronegative.

The CDR3 protein is CASSITGGRNTGELFF. The CDR3 bases are TGCGCCAGCAGCATCACAGGGGGACGGAACACCGGGGAGCTGTTTTTT. The gene calls are TRBV5-1 and TRBJ2-2, with 8 positions matching TRBD1. The V and J ends lost 4 bases and 1 base, in that order; junction bases with no gene match: 6. The CDR3 is made up of 16 amino acids. Germline-derived CDR1 and CDR2 are SGHRS and YFSETQ.

The chain recombines TRBV27 with TRBJ2-1, with TRBD1 matching 7 bases. Germline loops: CDR1 MNHEY, CDR2 SMNVEV (reference sequence). The CDR3 consists of 18 residues. Unmatched junction bases numbered 16, after V lost 8 bases and J lost 0 bases. The DNA for the CDR3 is TGTGCCAGCGCCCCACCTGACAGGGTGTTTAGCTCCTACAATGAGCAGTTCTTC. Protein: CASAPPDRVFSSYNEQFF.

The chain employs TRBV2 and TRBJ1-5; D remains unclear. V lost 7 bases and J lost 4, with 20 bases in between. In germline, CDR1 is SNHLY, CDR2 FYNNEI. The CDR3 runs to 16 residues. CDR3 bases: TGTGCCAGCACCCCGAATCTTAATAGAGGGAATCAGCCCCAGCATTTT. Translation gives CASTPNLNRGNQPQHF.

V is TRBV6-5 and J is TRBJ2-7; 10 bases map to TRBD2. V shed 5 bases, J shed 2 bases, and the junction held 6 bases outside the gene matches. Germline loops: CDR1 MNHEY, CDR2 SVGAGI. The CDR3 extends over 15 amino acids. CDR3 bases: TGTGCCAGCAGTCCGCGACTAGCGGGCCCCTACGAGCAGTACTTC. Translating it yields CASSPRLAGPYEQYF.

A single count supports this clone. The chain employs TRBV5-6 and TRBJ1-1; D may be TRBD1 (6 bases). Germline V gene lookup returns CDR1 SGHDT and CDR2 YYEEEE. There are 15 residues in the CDR3. V dropped 4 bases and J dropped 0 bases, with 13 bases sitting between them. CDR3 nucleotides: TGTGCCAGCAGCCCCACAGGGTTTTTGAACACTGAAGCTTTCTTT. As protein: CASSPTGFLNTEAFF.

The chain combines TRBV5-1 with TRBJ2-1; TRBD2 agrees at 8 bases. The CDR3 contains 13 residues. Germline-derived CDR1 and CDR2 are SGHRS and YFSETQ. With 2 bases clipped from V and 10 bases from J, the junction kept 5 bases outside the gene matches. The CDR3 sequence is CASSFLAGLEQFF. Here the CDR3 DNA reads TGCGCCAGCAGCTTTTTAGCGGGGCTAGAGCAGTTCTTC.

This chain links TRBV5-1 with TRBJ2-7, with D maybe TRBD1 (5 bases). CDR3 length: 16 amino acids. V dropped 0 bases and J dropped 0 bases, with 13 bases sitting between them. CDR1 and CDR2 from the germline V gene are SGHRS and YFSETQ. The CDR3, as DNA: TGCGCCAGCAGCTTGGTCCCTCTGACAGCCTCCTACGAGCAGTACTTC. Amino acid sequence: CASSLVPLTASYEQYF.

The chain combines TRBV30 with TRBJ2-4; weak D call: TRBD2 (6 bases). CDR1 and CDR2 (germline): GTSNPN, SVGIG (reference sequence). V lost 3 bases and J lost 5, with 8 bases in between. This CDR3 contains 12 residues. The CDR3 spells CAWSAGQNIQYF. The CDR3 DNA sequence: TGTGCCTGGAGCGCGGGACAAAACATTCAGTACTTC.

This clone was seen only a few times. J is TRBJ2-1 and V is TRBV5-6; TRBD1 aligns across 9 bases. Germline-derived CDR1 and CDR2 are SGHDT and YYEEEE. The CDR3 covers 16 residues. V trimming: 2 bases; J trimming: 7 bases; junction bases outside the gene matches: 10. As DNA, the CDR3 is TGTGCCAGCAGCTTTACGTTGGGACAGGGAAGGAATGAGCAGTTCTTC. It is translated as CASSFTLGQGRNEQFF. The variable domain in full, completed from reference TRBV5-6 and TRBJ2-1, reads DAGVTQSPTHLIKTRGQQVTLRCSPKSGHDTVSWYQQALGQGPQFIFQYYEEEERQRGNFPDRFSGHQFPNYSSELNVNALLLGDSALYLCASSFTLGQGRNEQFFGPGTRLTVL.

The genes are TRBV9 and TRBJ1-1, with 7 bases that match TRBD1. Germline CDR1 SGDLS, CDR2 YYNGEE. V was pared by 0 bases and J by 0 bases, with 11 bases of the junction left unmatched. CDR3 length: 18 amino acids. CDR3 sequence: CASSVGFRGRGLNTEAFF. The CDR3 DNA reads TGTGCCAGCAGCGTAGGTTTTAGGGGGCGGGGTTTGAACACTGAAGCTTTCTTT.

The chain combines TRBV2 with TRBJ2-7, with D possibly being TRBD2 (7 bases). V gave up 7 bases and J gave up 5 bases, with 21 bases separating them. The CDR3 sequence is 15 residues long. Germline assignment: CDR1 SNHLY and CDR2 FYNNEI. CDR3 amino acids: CASTVERGGGHEQYF. The CDR3 bases are TGTGCCAGCACTGTGGAACGGGGAGGGGGACACGAGCAGTACTTC.

The gene calls are TRBV6-5 and TRBJ1-1; possible D gene TRBD1, 5 bases. Germline V gives CDR1 MNHEY, CDR2 SVGAGI. The CDR3 loop spans 15 amino acids. Trimming took off 5 bases at V and 4 bases at J, with 17 bases between the two ends. CDR3 residues: CASSGGGVWGTEAFF. Here the CDR3 DNA reads TGTGCCAGCAGTGGGGGAGGGGTCTGGGGCACTGAAGCTTTCTTT.

The chain recombines TRBV18 with TRBJ1-1; unclear D gene. Trimming left V 3 bases short and J 7 bases short, with 9 bases between. The CDR3 extends over 12 amino acids. CDR1 KGHSH and CDR2 LQKENI come from the germline V gene. The DNA for the CDR3 is TGTGCCAGCTCACCCCAAATCAGTGAAGCTTTCTTT. It specifies CASSPQISEAFF.

This clone was counted many times. The chain links TRBV7-2 to TRBJ2-7, with 9 bases that match TRBD2. Trimming removed 1 base from V and 5 bases from J; junction bases left unmatched: 12. Germline V lookup: CDR1 SGHTA, CDR2 FQGNSA. The CDR3 is 17 residues long. In DNA, the CDR3 is TGTGCCAGCAGCTTAGTTGGGGCGGGAGGGCCTCAGGACGAGCAGTACTTC. It encodes CASSLVGAGGPQDEQYF.

The CDR3 nucleotides read TGTGCCAGCAGCTTAATTCAGGATTCACCCCTCCACTTT. The encoded protein is CASSLIQDSPLHF. The chain combines TRBV7-2 with TRBJ1-6; D is undetermined. Looked up from germline, CDR1 is SGHTA and CDR2 is FQGNSA. Trimming cost V 2 bases and J 8 bases, with 7 bases left between them. The CDR3 sequence is 13 residues long. Using reference TRBV7-2 and TRBJ1-6 for the parts outside the CDR3, the full variable domain is GAGVSQSPSNKVTEKGKDVELRCDPISGHTALYWYRQSLGQGLEFLIYFQGNSAPDKSGLPSDRFSAERTGGSVSTLTIQRTQQEDSAVYLCASSLIQDSPLHFGNGTRLTVT.

The CDR3 region is CASSQQTGSNEKLFF. The CDR3 DNA follows: TGTGCCAGCAGCCAGCAGACAGGGTCTAATGAAAAACTGTTTTTT. The chain uses TRBV16 and TRBJ1-4; TRBD1 agrees at 7 bases. The CDR3 is 15 amino acids. CDR1 is KGHSY, CDR2 FQNENV, per germline. Trimming cost V 3 bases and J 3 bases; bases outside gene matches: 4. The entire variable domain, with the rest obtained from reference TRBV16 and TRBJ1-4, is as follows: GEEVAQTPKHLVRGEGQKAKLYCAPIKGHSYVFWYQQVLKNEFKFLISFQNENVFDETGMPKERFSAKCLPNSPCSLEIQATKLEDSAVYFCASSQQTGSNEKLFFGSGTQLSVL.